This passage covers 4 T cell receptor beta chains from one sample sequenced in a study of technical replicates of blood from several donors. This table comes from immunoSEQ multiplex PCR, and its TCRdb copy is limited to in-frame clones, with some not included. The repertoire holds about 83,000 clones, approximately 90% seen once, with about 0.23% in the top ten. The sample consisted of T cells isolated from PBMCs. The source of these receptors is a human donor in good health.

This clone was seen a single time. CDR3 DNA sequence: TGTGCCAGCAGTGAGAACAGGGGGGGCAGTGAAAAACTGTTTTTT. Protein sequence: CASSENRGGSEKLFF. This chain joins TRBV25-1 and TRBJ1-4; 8 bases map to TRBD1. CDR3 length: 15 amino acids. The germline V gene encodes CDR1 MGHDK and CDR2 SYGVNS. J lost 7 bases, V lost 3 bases, and 7 bases had no gene match.

In its sample, this clone was seen once. The V gene is TRBV6-6, the J gene TRBJ1-4; 9 bases agree with TRBD1. The germline CDR1 and CDR2 sequences are MNHNY and SVGAGI (reference sequence). This CDR3 has 13 residues. V shed 7 bases and J 8 bases; nucleotides not matched to a gene: 5. The CDR3 region has the DNA TGTGCCAGCAACAAACAGGGGGCGGAAAAACTGTTTTTT. Protein sequence: CASNKQGAEKLFF.

CDR3 protein: CASSLAPASGYEQYF. The CDR3 coding sequence is TGCGCCAGCAGCTTAGCTCCAGCCTCGGGCTACGAGCAGTACTTC. The J gene is TRBJ2-7, the V gene TRBV5-1, with D uncertain. The CDR3 consists of 15 residues. Germline V CDR1 and CDR2: SGHRS, YFSETQ. With 2 bases removed from V and 3 bases from J, the gap between germline ends came to 15 bases.

The rearrangement links TRBV10-2 to TRBJ1-4, with 9 bases lining up with TRBD1. The V gene's germline CDR1 is WSHSY and CDR2 SAAADI. V dropped 6 bases and J dropped 6; count of bases not matched to a gene: 2. The CDR3 consists of 13 residues. The CDR3: CASRGQGYEKLFF. The CDR3 DNA sequence: TGCGCCAGCAGAGGACAGGGGTATGAAAAACTGTTTTTT.